This TCR beta chain was recovered during a study of shared clonotypes between healthy human individuals. The CDR3 consists of 15 residues. V trimming: 4 bases; J trimming: 6 bases; junction bases outside the gene matches: 6. Looked up from germline, CDR1 is SGHRS and CDR2 is YFSETQ. Repertoires were generated with immunoSEQ multiplex PCR, while TCRdb's copy carries only in-frame clones and drops some. The table records around 530,000 clones, 70% to 80% of them present only once. Material: PBMCs. The genes are TRBV5-1 and TRBJ2-7, with 14 bases that match TRBD2. The source of this sequence is a woman aged 40 to 50 in good health. Some clones in this sample may be carry-over from other donors' samples. CDR3 DNA sequence: TGCGCCAGCAGCACCGGGACTAGCGGGAGAAGCGAGCAGTACTTC. Its translation: CASSTGTSGRSEQYF.